The T cell receptor (beta chain) described here comes from a study of control samples from healthy donors and cancer patients. The V and J ends lost 4 bases and 4 bases, in that order; junction bases with no gene match: 9. The CDR3 sequence is 15 residues long. CDR1 LGHDT and CDR2 YNNKEL come from the germline V gene (reference sequence). Repertoires were generated with immunoSEQ multiplex PCR, while TCRdb's copy carries only in-frame clones and drops some. The sample consists of some 96,000 clones, more than 85% of them appearing once. This clonotype was obtained from a woman aged 45-65 years in good health. Sequenced input: blood. The V call is TRBV3-1 (or the pseudogene TRBV3-2), the J call TRBJ1-2, with 7 bases aligning to TRBD1. As DNA, the CDR3 is TGTGCCAGCAGCCTCCAGACAGGGCTGGGCTATGGCTACACCTTC. Its translation: CASSLQTGLGYGYTF.